This TCR beta chain is from a study of cytomegalovirus exposure and HLA in healthy donors (dated by TCRdb to about 2017). Looking at the study overall: An earlier analysis of more than 550 of the donors reported over 250 Gb of sequence data and some 110 million unique TCR beta sequences obtained from some 170 million T cells. The study aimed to test whether signatures of past pathogen exposure could be identified by cataloging public T cell receptors. The study profiled the T cell repertoires of 500 to 800 subjects by immunosequencing and related them to cytomegalovirus serostatus. Along with the approximately 620-subject first cohort, a separate validation cohort of over a hundred different subjects was used. The number of donors typed differed by locus, with 629-630 for A, B, C, DRB1 and DQB1, around 500 for DQA1, 606 for DPA1, and some 450 for DPB1. Across some 400 genotyped donors of the cohort, an average of approximately 220,000 unique TCR beta nucleotide sequences per donor were sequenced, and roughly 17% of those sequences were non-productive. Of the 300 to 400 genotyped donors, over 65% fell in the genetic ancestry cluster associated with self-reported Caucasian donors. Every discovery cohort repertoire had been produced on one sequencing platform. A later analysis re-analyzed previously published TCR beta repertoires from 600 to 850 donors and added high-resolution HLA genotyping to study TCR occurrence patterns. Both class I and class II loci were covered by HLA typing, at four-digit resolution. The study combined high-throughput TCR immunosequencing, statistical association of individual TCRs with disease status, and machine learning to predict cytomegalovirus infection status. An early release covering 550 to 650 HLA-typed donors comprised about 310 gigabases of sequencing data and tens of millions of unique TCR sequences. A later genetic analysis used genome-wide SNP genotypes for about 65% of the 666 donors, treating that subset as a discovery cohort. The later analysis used no new phenotypic data to find candidate immune exposures, relying instead on TCR beta sequences and their occurrence across donors. In an earlier analysis of 587 of the donors, high-throughput TCR beta sequencing was used to judge whether each TCR beta V gene segment behaved as functional or pseudogenic. Donor age, sex, ethnicity and CMV serostatus were compiled together with the repertoire data. Because of strong linkage in the cohort, five DR-DQ haplotypes were treated as single units for association and clustering. Results the study describes overall, beyond this receptor: Compared with the roughly 720-donor mean, donors in an Asian-associated ancestry cluster had fewer N-insertions in productive TCRs, according to a later genetic analysis. The authors suggested that the approach could potentially be extended to other disease states and immunological phenotypes. Roughly uniform sequencing depth across donors was assumed in presence/absence analyses, although this assumption may not hold. In a later analysis, most CMV-associated TCR beta chains were found to appear HLA-restricted, with HLA associations seemingly driven largely by CMV exposure. In a later analysis, the rate of TCR association differed among HLA loci, with DRB1 alleles having the most associated TCRs and HLA-C alleles having the fewest. In vitro tests confirmed that three of the cytomegalovirus-associated TCR beta chains recognize cytomegalovirus antigens. Correlated functional status among segregating V segments might reflect linkage disequilibrium, but an unknown experimental factor could not be ruled out. The study listed approximately 150 TCR beta chains as associated with cytomegalovirus. The classifier was reported to diagnose cytomegalovirus status with high specificity and sensitivity in both the original and validation cohorts. A further reported finding was that TCR beta sequences accurately predicted the HLA-A and HLA-B alleles for most subjects in the first cohort. A group of highly shared sequence variants was considered likely to be a technical artifact of the sequencing pipeline. For the cohort, immune exposure information was limited to CMV serostatus. Because counts were too low, some 17 rarely observed V segments, including chromosome 9 orphons, were excluded from the earlier analysis of several hundred of the donors. A later analysis associated about 16,000 TCR beta sequences with specific HLA alleles at a false discovery rate of 0.05. Broadly in line with IMGT annotations, most TCR beta V segments showed up in productive rearrangements about 87% or about 30% of the time in an earlier analysis of roughly 590 of the donors. V-gene and J-gene trimming of TCR beta chains was associated with a missense DCLRE1C variant in a later genetic analysis, and the association was replicated in an independent cohort. While some public TCRs were present in many individuals, most TCR sequences turned up only very rarely across donors. Assigning TCR associations to individual alleles was difficult when HLA alleles, especially DR and DQ, strongly co-occurred. Only TCR beta chains were sequenced in this cohort, and the absence of alpha or paired-chain data limited detectable features. Some IMGT-functional V segments, including TRBV6-2 and TRBV6-3, could not be distinguished by the 87-base-pair reads and were therefore excluded. Because some donors lacked HLA typing at each locus, the association tests relied only on the typed subset. In a later analysis, HLA-associated TCR beta chains were found to be more clonally expanded and to have lower generation probabilities than equally common non-associated chains. According to a later analysis, parvovirus B19, influenza, CMV and Epstein-Barr virus appeared linked to several top co-occurrence clusters.

The cohort was made up of hundreds of healthy bone marrow donors. At the time of sampling, all cohort members were nominally healthy, though unrecorded immune exposures were likely present. The donor tested CMV seronegative, placing the donor among the 350 to 400 seronegative members of the cohort. Every donor gave a peripheral blood sample, and the peripheral blood mononuclear cells from that sample were used for TCR beta sequencing. The Qiagen DNeasy Blood Extraction Kit was used to extract genomic DNA from the blood cell samples. Compared with germline, V lacks 2 bases and J lacks 4 bases; bases without a gene match: 9. Per the germline V gene, MGHRA is the CDR1 and YSYEKL is the CDR2. From the cysteine up to the phenylalanine, the CDR3 has a length of 17 residues. Of all the DNA, just the CDR3 is kept, 51 bases in frame from base 1. Library preparation used the immunoSEQ multiplex PCR assay. The multiplex PCR relied on a mix of 60 forward primers for TCR Vbeta segments and 13 reverse primers for TCR Jbeta segments. The CDR3 region of rearranged TCR beta genes was amplified from genomic DNA by a multiplex PCR assay. The Illumina HiSeq System was used to sequence the amplified TCR beta libraries as 87-base-pair reads. The original methods were these. In a later analysis, about 80 million unique TCR beta chains were counted across the 690 or so repertoires, and roughly 11 million of these chains were shared by at least two donors. To remove PCR and sequencing errors, raw reads were error-corrected and collapsed into unique sequences using a nearest-neighbor algorithm that merged closely related sequences. CDR3 sequences were aligned to IMGT reference sequences to assign V, D and J gene segments. For a sequence to be retained, a match of at least six nucleotides was required to both a V gene segment and a J gene segment. Rearrangements were classified as productive when the CDR3 lacked stop codons and remained in frame with V and J, and all other rearrangements were classified as non-productive. CDR3 was defined by IMGT convention, running from the second conserved V-encoded cysteine to the conserved J-encoded phenylalanine. The earlier analysis of roughly 590 of the donors excluded sequences that lacked an unambiguous match to a single V gene segment. In an earlier analysis of 587 of the donors, a V segment was called functional when productive rearrangements were above 56.7%, and segregating when the standard deviation between donors exceeded 5%. A statistical classification framework was developed to diagnose cytomegalovirus status using the catalog of TCR beta chain sequences. In a later analysis, V and J genes were assigned by comparing TCR nucleotide sequences against IMGT/GENE-DB human TR gene sequences. In a later analysis, CDR3 sequences and most-parsimonious VDJ recombination scenarios were assigned using the TCRdist pipeline. In a later analysis, each TCR beta chain was defined by its CDR3 amino acid sequence together with its V-gene family, and reads without a unique V-gene family were excluded. As a way to deal with suspected cross-contamination and a sequencing artifact, a later analysis dropped 640 or so nucleotide sequences that were highly shared and had low generation probability. For each public chain, a later analysis derived a clonal expansion index from normalized ranks of inferred template counts within each repertoire. Generation probabilities in a later analysis came from a VDJ recombination model fitted to out-of-frame rearrangements, and those results were checked against IGoR. In a later analysis, hypergeometric tests were used to score TCR-TCR, TCR-HLA and TCR-CMV co-occurrence, with a repertoire-size bias correction applied to TCR pairs. In a later analysis, false discovery rates were estimated by permuting HLA or CMV assignments 20 times. A later analysis grouped co-occurring TCRs with DBSCAN, adding TCRdist sequence similarity when clustering within HLA-allele-positive subsets. Repertoires with fewer than 30,000 or more than 120,000 public chains were left out of co-occurrence clustering, as were five repertoires with anomalous nucleotide sharing. The source is immuneACCESS, and TCRdb retained only in-frame sequences with V and J called. Part of the clones is not carried over; for the studies checked, unresolved V genes explain less than half of this, and the remainder is unexplained. Clone size and the V and J calls come from that table; the DNA yielded D and trimming. In all, the sample holds around 150,000 clones, and over 60% of those were seen once. The ten largest clones take up roughly 2.1% of the sample.

Concerning this clone itself: Its antigen target is currently unknown. No much larger clone is present one base from it, and per-base qualities are unavailable.

The clonotype comes from a man in his forties in good health and CMV-seronegative. Sequencing used PBMCs. The chain employs TRBV4-1 and TRBJ2-3, with TRBD2 matching 10 junction bases. The nucleotide sequence is TGCGCCAGCAGCCAACCGGTCCTAGCGGGAGTCGCAGATACGCAGTATTTT. The resulting protein is CASSQPVLAGVADTQYF.